The clone carrying this TCR beta chain has more than one count but fewer than ten. Its antigen is unknown. The CDR3 spans 12 residues. CDR1 and CDR2 (germline): SEHNR, FQNEAQ (reference sequence). The data stem from a study of response to subunit inactivated influenza vaccine. Study-wide results and limits: There was a suggestion from the authors that each seasonal influenza vaccination recruits few new T cells.

TCRdb independently ran MiXCR on the RT-PCR reads; one entry per CDR3 protein. Counted here are hundreds of thousands of distinct CDR3 sequences, 14% occurring once; the ten biggest clones make up 5.5% to 7%. The TCR sequence derives from a man between 45 and 60 years old who received an inactivated influenza vaccine. The chain couples TRBV7-9 to TRBJ2-7; D might be TRBD1 or TRBD2, each matching 5 bases. The material was PBMCs from blood, obtained roughly 2 weeks before vaccination. The chain's CDR3 is CASEGNSYEQYF. DNA for the CDR3: TGTGCTAGTGAGGGGAACTCCTACGAGCAGTACTTC.